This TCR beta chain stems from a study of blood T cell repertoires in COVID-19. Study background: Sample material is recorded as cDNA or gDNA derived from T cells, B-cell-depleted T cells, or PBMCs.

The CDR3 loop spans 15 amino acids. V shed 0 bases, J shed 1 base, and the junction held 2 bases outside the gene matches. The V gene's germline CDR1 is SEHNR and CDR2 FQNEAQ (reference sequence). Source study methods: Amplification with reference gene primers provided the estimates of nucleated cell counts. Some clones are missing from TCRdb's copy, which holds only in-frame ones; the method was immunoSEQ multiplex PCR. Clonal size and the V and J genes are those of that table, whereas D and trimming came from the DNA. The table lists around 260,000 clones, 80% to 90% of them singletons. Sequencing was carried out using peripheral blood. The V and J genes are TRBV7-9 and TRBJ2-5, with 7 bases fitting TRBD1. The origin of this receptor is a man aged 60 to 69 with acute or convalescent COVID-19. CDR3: CASSLAGQIQETQYF. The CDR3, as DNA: TGTGCCAGCAGCTTAGCGGGACAGATCCAAGAGACCCAGTACTTC.